This T cell receptor (beta chain) was found in a study of T cells after yellow fever vaccination. To note about this clonotype: No antigen is known for it.

Findings and limits, study-wide: Some clonotypes, a small share, were shared between CD4 and CD8 compartments.

J was trimmed by 4 bases and V by 5 bases; bases with no gene match: 11. This CDR3 is 16 amino acids long. Germline CDR1 and CDR2: SGHTA and FQGTGA. TCRdb redid the calling of the 5' RACE reads with MiXCR, one entry per CDR3 protein. The data contain about 330,000 distinct CDR3 sequences, roughly 4.3% of them singletons. The source material was PBMCs, sampled 5 days after the yellow fever booster vaccination. J is TRBJ2-1 and V is TRBV7-3; 7 nucleotides line up with TRBD1. This clonotype originated in a man between 18 and 35 years old who received the YFV17D yellow fever vaccine. As DNA, the CDR3 is TGTGCCAGCAGCCTCTACTTACAGGGGCCGTACAATGAGCAGTTCTTC. This encodes CASSLYLQGPYNEQFF.